A selection of T cell receptor beta chains follows, all from one sample in a study of T cells after posttransplantation cyclophosphamide. Sequenced by immunoSEQ multiplex PCR; TCRdb stores in-frame clones only, minus some. The sample yields about 21,000 clones, about 98% seen once. Sequences were obtained from naive CD8+ T cells sorted from PBMCs. The receptors were sampled from a middle-aged man in good health, CMV-negative, and a related stem cell transplant donor. Each CDR3 is given with its conserved first and last residue. The D gene is left open where the match is weak. The size of a clone is reported for some rows only, either as once, few or many, or as a class for expanded clones.

>TRBJ2-5|TRBV30|TRBD1|once
CAWSDMTGSGETQYF
TGTGCCTGGAGTGACATGACAGGGTCAGGGGAGACCCAGTACTTC
>TRBJ2-1|TRBV11-3|TRBD2|-
CASSFPGLANEQFF
TGTGCCAGCAGTTTCCCGGGACTAGCGAATGAGCAGTTCTTC
>TRBJ2-7|TRBV30|-|-
CAWGRAAPLEQYF
TGTGCCTGGGGAAGAGCGGCGCCCCTCGAGCAGTACTTC
>TRBJ1-1|TRBV6-6|-|-
CASITGIYGTTEAFF
TGTGCCAGCATAACAGGGATTTACGGAACCACTGAAGCTTTCTTT
>TRBJ1-1|TRBV30|-|-
CAWRNAAAADSEAFF
TGTGCCTGGAGGAACGCGGCCGCCGCGGACTCTGAAGCTTTCTTT
>TRBJ2-1|TRBV9|TRBD1|-
CASSPLTTGLYNEQFF
TGTGCCAGCAGCCCCCTAACGACAGGGTTGTACAATGAGCAGTTCTTC
>TRBJ1-2|TRBV5-8|TRBD1|-
CASSLGTGASYGYTF
TGTGCCAGCAGCTTGGGGACAGGGGCCTCCTATGGCTACACCTTC
>TRBJ2-3|TRBV28|-|-
CASSPGLYTDTQYF
TGTGCCAGCAGCCCGGGACTGTACACAGATACGCAGTATTTT
>TRBJ2-3|TRBV30|-|-
CAWNYGEGDTQYF
TGTGCCTGGAACTACGGGGAAGGAGATACGCAGTATTTT
>TRBJ2-1|TRBV19|TRBD2|-
CASEAGSGSYNEQFF
TGTGCCAGCGAAGCGGGGTCCGGCTCCTACAATGAGCAGTTCTTC
>TRBJ2-3|TRBV4-2|-|-
CASSHGRLSPNTDTQYF
TGTGCCAGCAGCCATGGTAGACTAAGCCCTAACACAGATACGCAGTATTTT
>TRBJ2-1|TRBV5-6|-|-
CASQGLSNEQFF
TGTGCCAGCCAGGGGTTAAGCAATGAGCAGTTCTTC